The table lists the clone carrying this TCR beta chain with many counts. This sample was taken from a study of prognosis after radiotherapy for stage I lung cancer. Turning to the study itself: No significant progression was observed in roughly 15 patients, whereas a few developed distant metastases a median of 7 months after radiotherapy.

Peripheral venous blood was drawn in approximately 6-milliliter volumes, with a draw taken at each of two separate time points. The study amplified the TCR beta CDR3 region from genomic DNA. This amplification was carried out by two rounds of multiplex PCR. Amplification in first-round PCR relied on primers specific to each TRBV and TRBJ gene. Each CDR3 protein is one row after TCRdb ran MiXCR on the multiplex PCR reads. The sample carries tens of thousands of distinct CDR3 sequences, more than 45% recorded once. Germline loops: CDR1 MGHDK, CDR2 SYGVNS. V lost 8 bases and J lost 3, with 14 bases in between. The CDR3 loop spans 15 amino acids.

The origin of this receptor is a donor aged 50 or older with non-small cell lung cancer. The source material was PBMCs, sampled before or after stereotactic body radiation therapy (not recorded which). V usage is TRBV25-1 and J usage is TRBJ1-6, with unresolved D. CDR3 sequence reads: CASRKGGYYNSPLHF. DNA of the CDR3: TGTGCCAGCCGAAAAGGCGGGTACTATAATTCACCCCTCCACTTT.